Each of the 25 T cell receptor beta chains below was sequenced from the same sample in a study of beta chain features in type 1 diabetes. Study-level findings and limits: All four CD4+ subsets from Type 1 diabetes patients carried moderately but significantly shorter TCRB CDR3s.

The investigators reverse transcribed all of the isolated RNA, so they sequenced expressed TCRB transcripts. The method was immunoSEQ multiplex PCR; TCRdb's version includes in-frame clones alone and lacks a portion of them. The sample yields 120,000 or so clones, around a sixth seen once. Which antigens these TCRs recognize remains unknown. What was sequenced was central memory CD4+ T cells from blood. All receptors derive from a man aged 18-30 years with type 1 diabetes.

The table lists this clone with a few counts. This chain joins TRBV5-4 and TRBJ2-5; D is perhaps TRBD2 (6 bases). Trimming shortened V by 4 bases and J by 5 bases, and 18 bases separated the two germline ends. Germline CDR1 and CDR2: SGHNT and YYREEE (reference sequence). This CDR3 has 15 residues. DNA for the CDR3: TGTGCCAGCAGCCTTCCCGTTGGGGGGTCGGAGACCCAGTACTTC. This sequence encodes CASSLPVGGSETQYF. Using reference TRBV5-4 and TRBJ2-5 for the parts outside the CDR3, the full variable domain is ETGVTQSPTHLIKTRGQQVTLRCSSQSGHNTVSWYQQALGQGPQFIFQYYREEENGRGNFPPRFSGLQFPNYSSELNVNALELDDSALYLCASSLPVGGSETQYFGPGTRLLVL.

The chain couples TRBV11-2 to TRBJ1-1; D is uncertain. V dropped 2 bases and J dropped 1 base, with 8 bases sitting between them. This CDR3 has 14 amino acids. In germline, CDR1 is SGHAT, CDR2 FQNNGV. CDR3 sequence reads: CASSLSRANTEAFF. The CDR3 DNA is TGTGCCAGCAGCTTAAGCCGGGCGAACACTGAAGCTTTCTTT.

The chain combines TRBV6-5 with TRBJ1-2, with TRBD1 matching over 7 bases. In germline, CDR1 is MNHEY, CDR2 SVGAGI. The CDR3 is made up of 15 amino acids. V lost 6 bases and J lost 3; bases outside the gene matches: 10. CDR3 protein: CASSSGTAVDYGYTF. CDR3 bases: TGTGCCAGCAGCTCCGGGACAGCCGTTGACTATGGCTACACCTTC.

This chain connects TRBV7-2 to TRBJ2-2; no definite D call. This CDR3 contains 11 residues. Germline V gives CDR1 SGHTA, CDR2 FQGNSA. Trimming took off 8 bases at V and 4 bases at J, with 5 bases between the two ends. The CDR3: CASEFTGELFF. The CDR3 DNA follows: TGTGCCAGCGAATTCACCGGGGAGCTGTTTTTT.

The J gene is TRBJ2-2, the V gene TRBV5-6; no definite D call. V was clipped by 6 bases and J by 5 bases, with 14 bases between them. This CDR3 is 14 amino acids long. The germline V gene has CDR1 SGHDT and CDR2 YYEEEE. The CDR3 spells CASTDLSRTGELFF. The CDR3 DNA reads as TGTGCCAGCACCGACTTGTCAAGGACCGGGGAGCTGTTTTTT.

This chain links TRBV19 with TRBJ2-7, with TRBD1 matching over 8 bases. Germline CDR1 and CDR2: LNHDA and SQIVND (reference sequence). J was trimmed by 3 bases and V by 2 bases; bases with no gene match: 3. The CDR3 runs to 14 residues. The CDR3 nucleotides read TGTGCCAGTAGTATAAGCACAGGGGGCTACGAGCAGTACTTC. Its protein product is CASSISTGGYEQYF.

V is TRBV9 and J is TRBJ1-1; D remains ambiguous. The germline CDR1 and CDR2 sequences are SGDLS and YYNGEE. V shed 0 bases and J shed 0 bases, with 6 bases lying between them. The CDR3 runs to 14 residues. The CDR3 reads CASSVEAMNTEAFF. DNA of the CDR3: TGTGCCAGCAGCGTAGAGGCCATGAACACTGAAGCTTTCTTT.

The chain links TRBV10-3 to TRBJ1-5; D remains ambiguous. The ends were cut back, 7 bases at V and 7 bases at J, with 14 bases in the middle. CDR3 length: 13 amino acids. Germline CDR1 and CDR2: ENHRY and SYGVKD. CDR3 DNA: TGTGCCATCACCCCTTCATTTGGGCAGCCCCAGCATTTT. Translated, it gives CAITPSFGQPQHF.

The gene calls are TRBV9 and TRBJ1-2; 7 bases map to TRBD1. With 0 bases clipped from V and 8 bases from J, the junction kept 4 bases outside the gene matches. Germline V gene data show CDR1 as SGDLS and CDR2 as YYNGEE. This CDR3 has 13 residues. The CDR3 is CASSVDRGGGYTF. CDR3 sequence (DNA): TGTGCCAGCAGCGTAGACAGGGGAGGAGGCTACACCTTC.

The CDR3 DNA reads as TGTGCCAGCAGCTTGATGTCCGCGAACACCGGGGAGCTGTTTTTT. It encodes CASSLMSANTGELFF. This chain uses TRBV7-3 with TRBJ2-2; D remains ambiguous. This CDR3 has 15 amino acids. Germline V gene lookup returns CDR1 SGHTA and CDR2 FQGTGA. Trimming took 3 bases from V and 0 from J, leaving 8 bases between them.

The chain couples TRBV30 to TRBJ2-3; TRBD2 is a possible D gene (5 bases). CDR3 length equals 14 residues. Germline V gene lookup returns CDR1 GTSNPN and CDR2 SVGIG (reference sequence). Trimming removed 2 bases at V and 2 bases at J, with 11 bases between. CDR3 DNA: TGTGCCTGGAGTATAGCGTCATTCACAGATACGCAGTATTTT. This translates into CAWSIASFTDTQYF.

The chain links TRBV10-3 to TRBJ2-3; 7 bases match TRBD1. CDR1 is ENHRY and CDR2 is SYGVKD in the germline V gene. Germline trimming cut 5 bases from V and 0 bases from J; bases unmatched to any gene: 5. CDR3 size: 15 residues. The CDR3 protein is CAISRQGSSTDTQYF. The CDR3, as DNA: TGTGCCATCAGTCGACAGGGCTCCAGCACAGATACGCAGTATTTT.

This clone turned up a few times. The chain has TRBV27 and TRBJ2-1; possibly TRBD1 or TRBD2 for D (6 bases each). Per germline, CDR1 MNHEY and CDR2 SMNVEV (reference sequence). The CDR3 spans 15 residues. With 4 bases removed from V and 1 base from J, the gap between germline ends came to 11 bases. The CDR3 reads CASSYPGASYNEQFF. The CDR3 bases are TGTGCCAGCAGTTACCCGGGGGCATCCTACAATGAGCAGTTCTTC.

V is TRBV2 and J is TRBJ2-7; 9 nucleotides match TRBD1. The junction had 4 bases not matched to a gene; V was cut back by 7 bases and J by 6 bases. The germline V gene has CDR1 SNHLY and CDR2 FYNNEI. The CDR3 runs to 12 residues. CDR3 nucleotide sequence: TGTGCCAGCAAGACAGGGGGGCTCGAGCAGTACTTC. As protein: CASKTGGLEQYF.

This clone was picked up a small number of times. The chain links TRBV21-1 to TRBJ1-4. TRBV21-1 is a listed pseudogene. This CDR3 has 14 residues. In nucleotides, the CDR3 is TGTGCCAGCAGCTTCACGGGTACTAATGAAAAACTGTTTTTT. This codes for CASSFTGTNEKLFF.

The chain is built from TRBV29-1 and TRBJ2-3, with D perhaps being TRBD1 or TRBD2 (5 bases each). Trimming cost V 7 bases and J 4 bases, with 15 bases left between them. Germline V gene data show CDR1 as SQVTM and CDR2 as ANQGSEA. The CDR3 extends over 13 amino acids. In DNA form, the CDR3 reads TGCAGCGGAGACCACCGGGGCGCAGATACGCAGTATTTT. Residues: CSGDHRGADTQYF.

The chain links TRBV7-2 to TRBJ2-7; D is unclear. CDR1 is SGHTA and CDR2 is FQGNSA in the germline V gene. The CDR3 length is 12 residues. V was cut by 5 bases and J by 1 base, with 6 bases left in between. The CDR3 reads CASSPTSYEQYF. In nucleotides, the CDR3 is TGTGCCAGCAGCCCCACGTCCTACGAGCAGTACTTC.

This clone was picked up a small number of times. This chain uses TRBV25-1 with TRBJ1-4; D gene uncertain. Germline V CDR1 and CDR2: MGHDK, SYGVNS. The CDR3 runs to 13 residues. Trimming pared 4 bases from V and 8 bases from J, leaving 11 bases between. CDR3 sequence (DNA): TGTGCCAGCAGTGTTAGGGAGCAGGAAAAACTGTTTTTT. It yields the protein CASSVREQEKLFF.

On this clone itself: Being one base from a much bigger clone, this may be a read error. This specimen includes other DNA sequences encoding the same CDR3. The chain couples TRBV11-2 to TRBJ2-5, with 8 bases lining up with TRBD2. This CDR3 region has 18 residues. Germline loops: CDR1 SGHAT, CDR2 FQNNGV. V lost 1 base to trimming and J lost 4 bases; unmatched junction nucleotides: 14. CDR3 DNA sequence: TGTGCCAGCAGCTTAGGCCTGCTAGCGGGCGGGGCTGGAGAGACCCAGTACTTC. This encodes CASSLGLLAGGAGETQYF.

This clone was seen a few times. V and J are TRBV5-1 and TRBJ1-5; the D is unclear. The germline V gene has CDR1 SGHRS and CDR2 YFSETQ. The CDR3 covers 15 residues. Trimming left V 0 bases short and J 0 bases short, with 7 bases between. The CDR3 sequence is CASSLDADSNQPQHF. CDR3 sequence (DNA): TGCGCCAGCAGCTTGGATGCGGATAGCAATCAGCCCCAGCATTTT.

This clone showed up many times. This chain's CDR3 is CASSHSLDYGYTF. CDR3 DNA sequence: TGCGCCAGCAGCCACTCTCTGGACTATGGCTACACCTTC. This chain joins TRBV4-3 and TRBJ1-2; D unresolved. Germline V CDR1 and CDR2: LGHNA, YSLEER. The CDR3 extends over 13 amino acids. Trimming cost V 3 bases and J 3 bases, with 8 bases left between them.

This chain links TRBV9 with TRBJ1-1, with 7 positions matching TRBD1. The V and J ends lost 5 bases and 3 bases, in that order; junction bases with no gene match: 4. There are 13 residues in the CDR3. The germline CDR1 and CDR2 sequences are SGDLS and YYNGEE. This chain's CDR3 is CASSYTGDTEAFF. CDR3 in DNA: TGTGCCAGCAGTTATACAGGGGACACTGAAGCTTTCTTT.

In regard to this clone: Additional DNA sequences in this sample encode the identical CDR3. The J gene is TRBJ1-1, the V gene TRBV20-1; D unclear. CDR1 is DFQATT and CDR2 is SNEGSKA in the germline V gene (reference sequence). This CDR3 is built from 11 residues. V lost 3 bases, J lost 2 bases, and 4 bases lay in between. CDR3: CSARENTEAFF. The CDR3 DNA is TGCAGTGCTAGGGAAAACACTGAAGCTTTCTTT.

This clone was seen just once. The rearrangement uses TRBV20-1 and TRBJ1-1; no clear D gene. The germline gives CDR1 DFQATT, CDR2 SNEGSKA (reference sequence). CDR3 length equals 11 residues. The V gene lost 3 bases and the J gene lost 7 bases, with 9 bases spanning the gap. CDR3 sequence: CSASNQVEAFF. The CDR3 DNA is TGCAGTGCTAGTAATCAGGTTGAAGCTTTCTTT.

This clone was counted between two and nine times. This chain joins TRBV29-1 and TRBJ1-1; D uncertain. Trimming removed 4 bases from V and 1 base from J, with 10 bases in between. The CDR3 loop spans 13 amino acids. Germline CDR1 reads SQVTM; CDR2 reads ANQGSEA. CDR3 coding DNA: TGCAGCGTTGGGAGGCTCTCGAACACTGAAGCTTTCTTT. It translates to CSVGRLSNTEAFF.